The 28 T cell receptor beta chains presented below share a single source sample, sequenced in a study of beta chain features in type 1 diabetes. The sequenced template was cDNA made from the entire isolated RNA. Assay used: immunoSEQ multiplex PCR; TCRdb lists only in-frame clones, some missing. This sample yields fewer than 400,000 clones, of which 8% are seen a single time; around 0.44% belongs to the top ten. The sample consisted of central memory CD4+ T cells from blood. The receptors shown here come from a woman aged 18-35 years in good health.

This clone appeared a few times. V gene TRBV25-1 combines with J gene TRBJ2-7; maybe TRBD2 (6 bases). The length of the CDR3 is 13 residues. The ends were cut back, 4 bases at V and 6 bases at J, with 13 bases in the middle. Germline V CDR1 and CDR2: MGHDK, SYGVNS. The CDR3 spells CASSGPGVLEQYF. CDR3 nucleotide sequence: TGTGCCAGCAGTGGACCGGGAGTTCTCGAGCAGTACTTC.

The chain employs TRBV6-5 and TRBJ1-4; no clear D gene. The CDR3 has 12 amino acids. The V gene lost 8 bases and the J gene lost 5 bases, with 9 bases spanning the gap. Germline loops: CDR1 MNHEY, CDR2 SVGAGI. CDR3 in amino acids: CASRSPNEKLFF. The CDR3 DNA sequence: TGTGCCAGCCGGTCCCCCAATGAAAAACTGTTTTTT.

The sample holds a few counts of this clone. The chain recombines TRBV20-1 with TRBJ1-2, with D uncertain. Trimming cost V 5 bases and J 8 bases, with 12 bases left between them. The CDR3 runs 11 residues. From germline, CDR1 is DFQATT and CDR2 SNEGSKA (reference sequence). CDR3 nucleotides: TGCAGTGCTTCCCCCCTTGAGGGCTACACCTTC. This codes for CSASPLEGYTF.

This clone was counted at least ten times. This chain joins TRBV7-6 and TRBJ2-5, with a tentative D call TRBD2 (6 bases). With 1 base removed from V and 2 bases from J, the gap between germline ends came to 17 bases. Germline lookup yields CDR1 SGHVS and CDR2 FNYEAQ. This CDR3 contains 17 residues. The CDR3 protein is CASSLGGNYRGQETQYF. CDR3 sequence (DNA): TGTGCCAGCAGCTTAGGAGGAAATTATCGGGGGCAAGAGACCCAGTACTTC.

V usage is TRBV7-2 and J usage is TRBJ2-6; D not resolved. V was pared by 7 bases and J by 3 bases, with 16 bases between. The germline V gene encodes CDR1 SGHTA and CDR2 FQGNSA. The CDR3 length is 16 residues. CDR3 nucleotide sequence: TGTGCCAGCACTGGGCCTCTAACCAGTGGGGCCAACGTCCTGACTTTC. Translated, it gives CASTGPLTSGANVLTF. Complete variable domain (other parts from reference TRBV7-2 and TRBJ2-6): GAGVSQSPSNKVTEKGKDVELRCDPISGHTALYWYRQSLGQGLEFLIYFQGNSAPDKSGLPSDRFSAERTGGSVSTLTIQRTQQEDSAVYLCASTGPLTSGANVLTFGAGSRLTVL.

This clone came up many times. The rearrangement joins TRBV15 to TRBJ2-1; D may be TRBD2 (5 bases). Trimming left V 0 bases short and J 5 bases short, with 11 bases between. This CDR3 region has 15 residues. Germline V lookup: CDR1 LNHNV, CDR2 YYDKDF (reference sequence). The CDR3 nucleotides read TGTGCCACCAGCAGAGACGGACTCAGCAACAATGAGCAGTTCTTC. Translated, it gives CATSRDGLSNNEQFF.

The rearrangement uses TRBV4-3 and TRBJ2-2, with D unresolved. V was pared by 1 base and J by 4 bases, with 16 bases between. CDR1 is LGHNA and CDR2 is YSLEER in the germline V gene. This CDR3 contains 17 residues. Here the CDR3 reads CASSQAPGRRPTGELFF. For the CDR3, the DNA is TGCGCCAGCAGCCAAGCCCCCGGGCGGCGGCCCACCGGGGAGCTGTTTTTT.

There are many counts of this clone. This chain joins TRBV19 and TRBJ2-1; D is perhaps TRBD2 (5 bases). Trimming removed 3 bases from V and 12 bases from J, with 12 bases in between. The CDR3 loop spans 12 amino acids. Germline V gene sequence: CDR1 LNHDA, CDR2 SQIVND (reference sequence). The CDR3 bases are TGTGCCAGTAGTATGGGGTCCGCGGGGCAGTTCTTC. Protein: CASSMGSAGQFF.

The chain joins TRBV19 to TRBJ1-1; D gene ambiguous. The germline V gene has CDR1 LNHDA and CDR2 SQIVND (reference sequence). CDR3 length equals 13 residues. V gave up 4 bases and J gave up 2 bases, with 8 bases separating them. CDR3 region: CASSTRGNTEAFF. The CDR3 DNA sequence: TGTGCCAGTAGTACGCGTGGAAACACTGAAGCTTTCTTT.

The genes are TRBV6-6 and TRBJ2-7, with TRBD1 matching 10 bases. Germline V CDR1 and CDR2: MNHNY, SVGAGI (reference sequence). The V and J ends lost 8 bases and 3 bases, in that order; junction bases with no gene match: 7. This CDR3 has 14 residues. The CDR3 DNA sequence: TGTGCCAGCCAGACAGGGGGCGGTAGCTACGAGCAGTACTTC. Protein product: CASQTGGGSYEQYF.

This clone has only a few counts. In the same sample, other DNA sequences code for this CDR3. The genes are TRBV5-1 and TRBJ2-3; D call uncertain. CDR1 and CDR2 from the germline V gene are SGHRS and YFSETQ. Trimming stripped 0 bases from V and 2 bases from J, with 4 bases between. This CDR3 has 13 amino acids. CDR3 sequence reads: CASSLEATDTQYF. CDR3 DNA: TGCGCCAGCAGCTTGGAAGCCACAGATACGCAGTATTTT.

In this sample, this clone turned up many times. The V gene is TRBV7-2, the J gene TRBJ2-3, with 14 bases aligning to TRBD2. V was pared by 5 bases and J by 1 base, with 11 bases of the junction left unmatched. Germline V gene sequence: CDR1 SGHTA, CDR2 FQGNSA. This CDR3 contains 19 residues. This CDR3 is CASSHKPGLAGAGTDTQYF. For the CDR3, the DNA is TGTGCCAGCAGCCACAAACCGGGACTAGCGGGAGCGGGCACAGATACGCAGTATTTT.

This clone was detected a few times. The V gene is TRBV28, the J gene TRBJ2-6, with D perhaps TRBD1 (5 bases). Germline V lookup: CDR1 MDHEN, CDR2 SYDVKM. The germline V and J ends were trimmed by 4 bases and 2 bases, with 12 bases remaining between them. The CDR3 sequence is 16 residues long. In DNA, the CDR3 is TGTGCCAGCAGTTCGGAAGGGGTTGCTGGGGCCAACGTCCTGACTTTC. It encodes CASSSEGVAGANVLTF.

This clone was recorded at least ten times. At the DNA level, this CDR3 is encoded by other sequences in the same sample as well. This chain links TRBV6-6 with TRBJ1-3; D call uncertain. Germline V gene sequence: CDR1 MNHNY, CDR2 SVGAGI (reference sequence). The CDR3 runs 11 residues. The V gene lost 3 bases and the J gene lost 3 bases, with 0 bases spanning the gap. The CDR3 loop reads CASSYGNTIYF. CDR3 nucleotide sequence: TGTGCCAGCAGTTATGGAAACACCATATATTTT.

A few counts support this clone. The rearrangement joins TRBV27 to TRBJ2-5; D is unclear. V dropped 4 bases and J dropped 0 bases, with 6 bases sitting between them. Germline assignment: CDR1 MNHEY and CDR2 SMNVEV (reference sequence). The CDR3 is 13 amino acids. The CDR3 spells CASSSAYQETQYF. The CDR3 region has the DNA TGTGCCAGCAGTTCAGCGTACCAAGAGACCCAGTACTTC.

This rearrangement joins TRBV13 to TRBJ2-7, with D perhaps matching TRBD1 (6 bases). The ends were cut back, 2 bases at V and 3 bases at J, with 17 bases in the middle. CDR1 is PRHDT and CDR2 is FYEKMQ in the germline V gene (reference sequence). The CDR3 is made up of 16 amino acids. CDR3 region: CASSLRQGRGNYEQYF. The CDR3 DNA is TGTGCCAGCAGCTTAAGGCAGGGGCGTGGGAACTACGAGCAGTACTTC.

This clone was found a few times. The CDR3 DNA follows: TGTGCCAGCAGTGTCCAGGATGAGCAGTTCTTC. Translated, it gives CASSVQDEQFF. The chain links TRBV9 to TRBJ2-1; no clear D gene. Deletions cut 5 bases from V and 8 bases from J, with 8 bases between. This CDR3 region has 11 residues. The germline gives CDR1 SGDLS, CDR2 YYNGEE. Based on the CDR3 plus reference TRBV9 and TRBJ2-1, the full variable domain is DSGVTQTPKHLITATGQRVTLRCSPRSGDLSVYWYQQSLDQGLQFLIQYYNGEERAKGNILERFSAQQFPDLHSELNLSSLELGDSALYFCASSVQDEQFFGPGTRLTVL.

The chain couples TRBV6-1 to TRBJ1-2, with 12 bases lining up with TRBD1. The CDR3 runs to 15 residues. V was clipped by 6 bases and J by 3 bases; unmatched bases: 5. Germline values: CDR1 MNHNS, CDR2 SASEGT. The CDR3 nucleotides are TGTGCCAGCAGGGCAGGGACAGGGGGCTACTATGGCTACACCTTC. It yields the protein CASRAGTGGYYGYTF.

The table lists this clone with a few counts. The rearrangement joins TRBV4-3 to TRBJ1-5; D uncertain. The CDR3 has 14 residues. The V and J ends lost 0 bases and 5 bases respectively, with 8 bases between them. Looked up from germline, CDR1 is LGHNA and CDR2 is YSLEER. Here the CDR3 DNA reads TGCGCCAGCAGCCAAGATCTGTTGGATCAGCCCCAGCATTTT. Protein sequence: CASSQDLLDQPQHF.

The V gene is TRBV10-3, the J gene TRBJ2-3; D gene unclear. This CDR3 has 16 residues. Trimming took off 2 bases at V and 4 bases at J, with 16 bases between the two ends. CDR1 ENHRY and CDR2 SYGVKD come from the germline V gene. CDR3 in DNA: TGTGCCATCAGTGAGCCCTCGGACGGCAGGCCAGATACGCAGTATTTT. Its protein product is CAISEPSDGRPDTQYF.

CDR3 region: CATGSGRLDIQYF. Written as DNA, the CDR3 is TGTGCCACCGGTAGCGGGAGGCTCGACATTCAGTACTTC. This sequence joins TRBV25-1 and TRBJ2-4, with 10 bases aligning to TRBD2. Germline V CDR1 and CDR2: MGHDK, SYGVNS. This CDR3 region has 13 residues. V was clipped by 10 bases and J by 8 bases; unmatched bases: 8.

The chain uses TRBV27 and TRBJ1-5, with D possibly matching TRBD1 (5 bases). The CDR3 spans 17 residues. Germline-derived CDR1 and CDR2 are MNHEY and SMNVEV (reference sequence). V was clipped by 6 bases and J by 3 bases, with 21 bases between them. The CDR3 DNA reads TGTGCCAGCAGCCCCGGCCAGGGAGGGTTGTCCAATCAGCCCCAGCATTTT. It codes for CASSPGQGGLSNQPQHF.

Notes on this clone: This sample includes further DNA sequences coding for the same CDR3. The J gene is TRBJ2-1, the V gene TRBV5-1, with D hard to call. Trimming cost V 0 bases and J 7 bases, with 2 bases left between them. This CDR3 has 11 amino acids. Germline CDR1 is SGHRS and CDR2 is YFSETQ. CDR3: CASSLDNEQFF. As DNA, the CDR3 is TGCGCCAGCAGCTTGGATAATGAGCAGTTCTTC.

This clone was counted between two and nine times. This chain uses TRBV18 with TRBJ2-3, with no clear D. The CDR3 loop spans 14 amino acids. The germline V gene encodes CDR1 KGHSH and CDR2 LQKENI. V lost 3 bases, J lost 0 bases, and 7 bases lay in between. CDR3 amino acids: CASSPVRSTDTQYF. CDR3 sequence (DNA): TGTGCCAGCTCACCTGTGCGGAGCACAGATACGCAGTATTTT. The whole variable domain, remainder taken from reference TRBV18 and TRBJ2-3, is NAGVMQNPRHLVRRRGQEARLRCSPMKGHSHVYWYRQLPEEGLKFMVYLQKENIIDESGMPKERFSAEFPKEGPSILRIQQVVRGDSAAYFCASSPVRSTDTQYFGPGTRLTVL.

The chain has TRBV11-2 and TRBJ2-7; 7 bases match TRBD2. CDR1 is SGHAT and CDR2 is FQNNGV in the germline V gene. V lost 5 bases and J lost 3; bases outside the gene matches: 7. The length of the CDR3 is 14 residues. CDR3 nucleotide sequence: TGTGCCAGCAGCCGCGGGAGTGACGGCTACGAGCAGTACTTC. This translates into CASSRGSDGYEQYF.

This clone was counted a few times. Other DNA sequences in this specimen translate into the identical CDR3. The chain carries TRBV7-2 and TRBJ2-7; TRBD2 aligns across 12 bases. After removal of 4 bases from V and 2 bases from J, the junction contained 3 bases not matched to a gene. CDR3 length: 15 amino acids. The V gene's germline CDR1 is SGHTA and CDR2 FQGNSA. The CDR3 here is CASSSRTSGTYEQYF. CDR3 bases: TGTGCCAGCAGCTCGAGGACTAGCGGGACCTACGAGCAGTACTTC.

This rearrangement joins TRBV7-3 to TRBJ2-5, with 10 bases matching TRBD2. The germline gives CDR1 SGHTA, CDR2 FQGTGA. This CDR3 is built from 15 residues. J gave up 8 bases and V 0 bases, and 6 bases lay outside the gene matches. The CDR3 region has the DNA TGTGCCAGCAGCTTAACGGGTCTAGCGGGAGAAACCCAGTACTTC. Its protein product is CASSLTGLAGETQYF.

The CDR3 bases are TGTGCCAGCAGCCCTAAACTAGAAGATGCAGATACGCAGTATTTT. It translates to CASSPKLEDADTQYF. The chain has TRBV28 and TRBJ2-3; D might be TRBD2 (5 bases). In germline, CDR1 is MDHEN, CDR2 SYDVKM. CDR3 length equals 15 residues. V was pared by 6 bases and J by 4 bases, with 17 bases between.